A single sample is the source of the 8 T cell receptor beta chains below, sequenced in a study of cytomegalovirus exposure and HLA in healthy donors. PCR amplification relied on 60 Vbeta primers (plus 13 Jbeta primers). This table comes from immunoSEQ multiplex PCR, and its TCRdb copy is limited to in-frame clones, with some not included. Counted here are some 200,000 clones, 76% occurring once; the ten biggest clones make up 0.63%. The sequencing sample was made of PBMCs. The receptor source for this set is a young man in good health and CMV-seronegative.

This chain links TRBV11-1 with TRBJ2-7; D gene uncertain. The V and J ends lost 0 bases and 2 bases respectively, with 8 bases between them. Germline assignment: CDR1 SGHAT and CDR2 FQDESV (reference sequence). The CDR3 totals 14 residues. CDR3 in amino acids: CASSLALAAYEQYF. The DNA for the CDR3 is TGTGCCAGCAGCTTAGCCTTAGCAGCCTACGAGCAGTACTTC.

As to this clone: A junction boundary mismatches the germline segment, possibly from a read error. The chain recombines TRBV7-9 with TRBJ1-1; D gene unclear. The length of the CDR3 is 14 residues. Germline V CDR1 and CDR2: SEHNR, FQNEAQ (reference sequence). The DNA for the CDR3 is TGTTCCAGCAGCCCTAAGAGGGAGAACACTGAAGCTTTCTTT. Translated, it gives CSSSPKRENTEAFF.

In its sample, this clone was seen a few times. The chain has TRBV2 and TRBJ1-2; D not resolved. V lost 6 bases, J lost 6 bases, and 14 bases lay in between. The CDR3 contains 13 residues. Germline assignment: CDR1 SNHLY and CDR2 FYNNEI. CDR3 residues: CASRSRGKDGYTF. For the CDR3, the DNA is TGTGCCAGCAGATCGCGAGGGAAGGATGGCTACACCTTC.

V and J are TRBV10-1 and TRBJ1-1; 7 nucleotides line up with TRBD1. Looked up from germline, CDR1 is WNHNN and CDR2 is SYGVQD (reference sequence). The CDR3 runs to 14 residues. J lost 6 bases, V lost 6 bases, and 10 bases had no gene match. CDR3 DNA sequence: TGCGCCAGCAGCCGGGGACAGACCGGAGCTGAAGCTTTCTTT. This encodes CASSRGQTGAEAFF.

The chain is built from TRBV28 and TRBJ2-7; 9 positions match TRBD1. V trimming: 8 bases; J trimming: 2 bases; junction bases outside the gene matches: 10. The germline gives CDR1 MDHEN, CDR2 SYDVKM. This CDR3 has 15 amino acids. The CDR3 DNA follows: TGTGCCAGCCGATATCGGGACAGGGCGCCCTACGAGCAGTACTTC. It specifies CASRYRDRAPYEQYF.

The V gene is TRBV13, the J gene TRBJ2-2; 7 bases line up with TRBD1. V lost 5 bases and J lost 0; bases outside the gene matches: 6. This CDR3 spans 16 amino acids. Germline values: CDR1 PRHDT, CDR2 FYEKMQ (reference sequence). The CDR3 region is CASSPSGTANTGELFF. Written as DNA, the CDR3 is TGTGCCAGCAGCCCCTCCGGGACAGCGAACACCGGGGAGCTGTTTTTT.

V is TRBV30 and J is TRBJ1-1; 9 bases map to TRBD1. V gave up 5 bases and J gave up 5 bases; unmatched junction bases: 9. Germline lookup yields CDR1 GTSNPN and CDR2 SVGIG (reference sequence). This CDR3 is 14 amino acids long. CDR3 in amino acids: CAWEQGAVGTEAFF. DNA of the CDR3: TGTGCCTGGGAACAGGGGGCGGTTGGAACTGAAGCTTTCTTT.

Here the CDR3 reads CASSTPTGPYGYTF. Written as DNA, the CDR3 is TGTGCCAGCAGCACCCCGACAGGCCCTTATGGCTACACCTTC. The V and J genes are TRBV9 and TRBJ1-2, with a possible D match to TRBD1 (6 bases). This CDR3 comprises 14 residues. Per the germline V gene, CDR1 is SGDLS and CDR2 is YYNGEE. The V end was cut by 4 bases, the J end by 5 bases, with 15 bases between.